This is a list of T cell receptor beta chains from one sample in a study of blood T cell repertoires in COVID-19. The method was immunoSEQ multiplex PCR; TCRdb's version includes in-frame clones alone and lacks a portion of them. The table lists about 200,000 clones, roughly 82% of them singletons. Sequencing was performed on PBMCs or T cells enriched from blood (not recorded which). These receptors were taken from a man aged 35 to 55 who had recovered from COVID-19. Each CDR3 is given without its conserved first and last residue. Some rows have no size entry. The others give once, few or many, or a class for an expanded clone.

TRBJ2-7,TRBV7-8,once,ASSPRTEPYEQY
TRBJ2-1,TRBV27,-,ASSLLTGTGPHNEQF
TRBJ1-1,TRBV12-3/TRBV12-4,-,ASSLEQGAF
TRBJ2-5,TRBV5-4,-,ASSPGLAETQY
TRBJ2-3,TRBV5-1,-,ASNGRTSPSTDTQY
TRBJ2-5,TRBV6-2/TRBV6-3,few,ASSYSWQGVRETQY
TRBJ2-4,TRBV28,-,ASSFYRTGGPNIQY
TRBJ2-3,TRBV27,-,ASSWLRVRGTDTQY
TRBJ1-1,TRBV7-2,-,ASSLVYQGSIEAF
TRBJ1-5,TRBV24-1,-,ATSDHDRASNQPQH
TRBJ2-5,TRBV7-2,-,ASSPIAAKETQY
TRBJ1-1,TRBV28,-,ASSPGVRTEAF
TRBJ2-3,TRBV10-1,once,ASSESDGRSTDTQY
TRBJ1-6,TRBV7-2,-,ASSDRQVSPLH
TRBJ1-5,TRBV27,few,ASSFAGVGQPQH
TRBJ2-3,TRBV2,few,ASSDQRLGTDTQY
TRBJ2-7,TRBV30,-,AWSGGRSSYEQY
TRBJ1-3,TRBV10-3,-,AISEQQLSGNTIY
TRBJ1-4,TRBV5-6,-,ASIQGGQGTTNEKLF
TRBJ1-1,TRBV6-1,-,ASSETRGNEAF
TRBJ2-3,TRBV5-5,-,ASSLGTSESTDTQY
TRBJ1-5,TRBV6-5,-,ASSLTGMDQPQH
TRBJ2-7,TRBV11-2,-,ASSLSTGVYEQY
TRBJ2-1,TRBV14,-,ASSQDKWSFSYNEQF
TRBJ1-1,TRBV20-1,-,SASDGSEAF
TRBJ2-5,TRBV5-1,-,ATSPLLQKGGTQY
TRBJ1-3,TRBV4-1,-,ASSPWPNSGNTIY
TRBJ2-7,TRBV7-3,-,ASSLPTSGRVYEQY
TRBJ1-2,TRBV7-2,-,ASSPLPLNYGYT
TRBJ1-5,TRBV6-5,-,ASRLNNNQPQH
TRBJ1-2,TRBV7-3,-,ASRSDNFYGYT
TRBJ1-3,TRBV2,once,ASKRGGENTIY
TRBJ1-1,TRBV10-3,-,AAARDNQNTEAF
TRBJ2-5,TRBV9,-,ASSAGTSGPLQETQY
TRBJ1-5,TRBV27,-,ASADRESNQPQH
TRBJ2-1,TRBV11-3,-,ASSRAGTSVDNEQF
TRBJ1-2,TRBV3-1/TRBV3-2,-,ASSPSQGALGYT
TRBJ2-1,TRBV15,-,ATSNYWLAGVDAQF
TRBJ2-1,TRBV28,-,ASRTGLGYNEQF
TRBJ2-3,TRBV27,-,ASSLGWSRLDTDTQY
TRBJ2-3,TRBV5-1,-,ASSATTSGFTDTQY
TRBJ1-3,TRBV9,-,ASSVGGGPGNTIY
TRBJ1-1,TRBV27,-,ASSLLTGITEAF
TRBJ2-3,TRBV9,-,ASSVEAGGLTDTQY
TRBJ2-1,TRBV6-4,-,ASSESPGTGGDEQF
TRBJ1-1,TRBV5-1,few,ASSPGTSGTEAF
TRBJ1-5,TRBV28,-,ASSRTVNQPQH
TRBJ2-3,TRBV28,-,ASTSTDTQY